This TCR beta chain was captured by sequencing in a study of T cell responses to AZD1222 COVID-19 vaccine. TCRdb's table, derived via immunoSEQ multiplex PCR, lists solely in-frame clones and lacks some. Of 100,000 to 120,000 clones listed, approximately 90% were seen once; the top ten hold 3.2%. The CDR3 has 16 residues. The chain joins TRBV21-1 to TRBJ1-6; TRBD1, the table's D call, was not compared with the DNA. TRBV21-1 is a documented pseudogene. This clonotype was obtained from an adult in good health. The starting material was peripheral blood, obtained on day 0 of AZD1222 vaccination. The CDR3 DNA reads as TGTGCCAACCAACACAGGGGGCGAGTTAGTAATTCACCCCTCCACTTT. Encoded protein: CANQHRGRVSNSPLHF.